The rows below give T cell receptor beta chains drawn from one sample of a study of human T cells and chemical hapten exposure. TCRdb re-derived calls from the RACE reads in MiXCR, one entry per CDR3 protein. This sample yields about 49,000 distinct CDR3 sequences, of which less than 10% are seen a single time; 4% to 5.5% belongs to the top ten. The input for sequencing was whole blood, taken in connection with sensitization to the hapten diphenylcyclopropenone (DPC). These receptors came from a woman aged 45-65 years with alopecia areata. Some clones in this sample may be carry-over from other donors' samples. The CDR3 runs from the conserved cysteine through the conserved F or W. D genes are given only for firm matches. Expanded clones get a size class; other rows say once, few or many, or leave the size out.

clone size	J gene	V gene	D gene	CDR3 protein	CDR3 DNA
many	TRBJ1-1	TRBV21-1	-	CASSTTQRTGIEAFF	TGTGCCAGCAGCACAACCCAAAGAACAGGCATTGAAGCTTTCTTT
many	TRBJ2-1	TRBV14	TRBD1	CASSPIGGQGIYEQFF	TGTGCCAGCAGCCCCATAGGCGGACAGGGGATCTATGAGCAGTTCTTC
many	TRBJ2-7	TRBV28	-	CASSYWHEQYF	TGTGCCAGCAGTTACTGGCACGAGCAGTACTTC
many	TRBJ1-5	TRBV12-3/TRBV12-4	-	CASSLGPSGGNQPQHF	TGTGCCAGCAGTTTAGGCCCGAGTGGGGGCAATCAGCCCCAGCATTTT
few	TRBJ1-1	TRBV4-3	TRBD1	CASSQTGDTEAFF	TGCGCCAGCAGCCAGACAGGGGACACTGAAGCTTTCTTT
few	TRBJ2-2	TRBV12-3/TRBV12-4	TRBD2	CASSPRSGRNTGELFF	TGTGCCAGCAGTCCAAGAAGCGGGAGGAACACCGGGGAGCTGTTTTTT
many	TRBJ1-4	TRBV18	-	CASSPTTGQELFF	TGTGCCAGCTCACCGACTACAGGTCAAGAACTGTTTTTT
many	TRBJ1-6	TRBV18	-	CASSPLKGRNSPLHF	TGTGCCAGCTCACCACTCAAGGGGCGCAATTCACCCCTCCACTTT
many	TRBJ2-3	TRBV5-1	-	CASSQNLQGDTQYF	TGCGCCAGCAGCCAAAACCTCCAGGGAGATACGCAGTATTTT
many	TRBJ1-2	TRBV20-1	-	CSASARSVAGSYGYTF	TGCAGTGCTAGCGCGAGATCAGTTGCAGGGAGCTATGGCTACACCTTC
-	TRBJ2-7	TRBV7-9	-	CASSPGRGGGEQYF	TGTGCCAGCAGCCCTGGCCGAGGGGGTGGAGAGCAGTACTTC
few	TRBJ2-1	TRBV5-5	TRBD2	CASSLLAGAYNEQFF	TGTGCCAGCAGCTTGCTAGCGGGAGCATACAATGAGCAGTTCTTC
many	TRBJ1-1	TRBV12-5	-	CASGLTGSRAFF	TGTGCTAGTGGTTTGACCGGGTCCCGTGCTTTCTTT
-	TRBJ1-6	TRBV5-4	TRBD1	CASSFPGQNNSPLHF	TGTGCCAGCAGCTTCCCGGGACAGAATAATTCACCCCTCCACTTT
many	TRBJ2-3	TRBV20-1	-	CSARHPLDSTDTQYF	TGCAGTGCTCGCCATCCGCTCGACAGCACAGATACGCAGTATTTT
many	TRBJ1-2	TRBV6-5	-	CASRLGVQGYGYTF	TGTGCCAGCAGACTGGGAGTCCAAGGGTATGGCTACACCTTC
many	TRBJ2-7	TRBV3-1	TRBD2	CASSQGGSPYEQYF	TGTGCCAGCAGCCAAGGCGGGAGCCCCTACGAGCAGTACTTC
many	TRBJ1-1	TRBV4-3	TRBD1	CASSHVGTAEAFF	TGCGCCAGCAGCCACGTTGGGACAGCTGAAGCTTTCTTT
many	TRBJ1-2	TRBV6-5	-	CASRTAGDYGYTF	TGTGCCAGCAGGACTGCGGGGGACTATGGCTACACCTTC
many	TRBJ2-7	TRBV5-1	TRBD1	CASSSGQGLYDGQYF	TGCGCCAGCAGCTCAGGACAGGGGTTATACGACGGGCAGTACTTC
many	TRBJ2-1	TRBV25-1	-	CASSKHRNEQFF	TGTGCCAGCAGTAAACACCGCAATGAGCAGTTCTTC
many	TRBJ2-3	TRBV10-3	-	CAISDQGKSAGRGTQYF	TGTGCCATCAGTGACCAGGGCAAGTCGGCGGGAAGAGGTACGCAGTATTTT
-	TRBJ2-5	TRBV28	-	CASSAGTSMGQTQYF	TGTGCCAGCAGTGCTGGGACATCGATGGGGCAGACCCAGTACTTC
many	TRBJ2-1	TRBV2	TRBD2	CASSIGTNNEQFF	TGTGCCAGCAGTATCGGGACTAACAATGAGCAGTTCTTC
-	TRBJ2-2	TRBV11-2	-	CASSLGGDTGELFF	TGTGCCAGCAGCTTGGGAGGAGACACCGGGGAGCTGTTTTTT
-	TRBJ2-3	TRBV7-2	-	CASSPWGPPDTQYF	TGTGCCAGCAGCCCCTGGGGTCCGCCAGATACGCAGTATTTT
many	TRBJ2-5	TRBV18	TRBD2	CASSPISGGETQYF	TGTGCCAGCTCACCTATTAGCGGGGGAGAGACCCAGTACTTC
many	TRBJ2-1	TRBV5-6	-	CASSHQRYNEQFF	TGTGCCAGCAGCCATCAACGTTACAATGAGCAGTTCTTC
many	TRBJ2-5	TRBV20-1	-	CSARDRVRGETQYF	TGCAGTGCTAGAGATCGGGTCCGCGGGGAGACCCAGTACTTC
-	TRBJ1-3	TRBV2	TRBD1	CASSGTAGNTIYF	TGTGCCAGCAGCGGGACAGCTGGAAACACCATATATTTT
-	TRBJ1-1	TRBV5-1	-	CASSSHRDVGTEAFF	TGCGCCAGCAGCTCTCACAGGGATGTTGGCACTGAAGCTTTCTTT
-	TRBJ2-7	TRBV6-2/TRBV6-3	TRBD2	CASRLSGTYEQYF	TGTGCCAGCAGACTCAGCGGGACCTACGAGCAGTACTTC
many	TRBJ2-1	TRBV5-1	TRBD2	CASSTLAGAEDEQFF	TGCGCCAGCAGCACACTAGCGGGAGCGGAAGATGAGCAGTTCTTC
-	TRBJ2-1	TRBV11-2	-	CASSLRAELSYNEQFF	TGTGCCAGCAGCCTACGGGCCGAACTTTCCTACAATGAGCAGTTCTTC
many	TRBJ2-3	TRBV2	TRBD2	CASSQRGRFDTQYF	TGTGCCAGCAGCCAGCGGGGCCGGTTTGATACGCAGTATTTT
-	TRBJ2-3	TRBV7-2	-	CASSLGESTDTQYF	TGTGCCAGCAGCTTAGGGGAATCCACAGATACGCAGTATTTT
many	TRBJ1-6	TRBV10-1	-	CASSSRADSPLHF	TGCGCCAGCAGTTCCCGGGCTGATTCACCCCTCCACTTT
many	TRBJ2-7	TRBV4-2	-	CASSQDRGPYEQYF	TGTGCCAGCAGCCAAGATAGGGGTCCCTACGAGCAGTACTTC
many	TRBJ1-1	TRBV20-1	TRBD1	CSAMTGVNTEAFF	TGCAGTGCCATGACAGGGGTGAACACTGAAGCTTTCTTT
many	TRBJ2-1	TRBV2	TRBD2	CASIEGTSGTLAGEQFF	TGTGCCAGCATCGAGGGAACTAGCGGAACCCTTGCGGGTGAGCAGTTCTTC
many	TRBJ2-7	TRBV29-1	TRBD1	CSVVRQGVSEQYF	TGCAGCGTTGTTAGACAGGGGGTAAGCGAGCAGTACTTC
-	TRBJ2-7	TRBV19	-	CASSIDSSYEQYF	TGTGCCAGTAGTATAGACAGCTCCTACGAGCAGTACTTC
-	TRBJ1-3	TRBV6-5	-	CASSPDTSGNTIYF	TGTGCCAGCAGTCCAGACACCTCTGGAAACACCATATATTTT
-	TRBJ1-2	TRBV7-9	TRBD1	CASSFSLQGAEGYTF	TGTGCCAGCAGCTTTAGCCTACAGGGGGCGGAAGGCTACACCTTC
many	TRBJ2-2	TRBV2	TRBD1	CASSETGGSNTGELFF	TGTGCCAGCAGTGAAACAGGGGGATCTAACACCGGGGAGCTGTTTTTT
many	TRBJ2-3	TRBV15	-	CAAGEDTQYF	TGTGCGGCCGGTGAAGATACGCAGTATTTT
-	TRBJ2-5	TRBV10-3	-	CAISEGEETQYF	TGTGCCATCAGTGAAGGGGAAGAGACCCAGTACTTC
many	TRBJ2-3	TRBV20-1	-	CSARDPPTDTQYF	TGCAGTGCTAGAGATCCTCCCACAGATACGCAGTATTTT
-	TRBJ2-7	TRBV11-2	-	CASSRNPYEQYF	TGTGCCAGCAGCCGAAACCCGTACGAGCAGTACTTC
few	TRBJ1-6	TRBV18	-	CASSPRTRDNSPLHF	TGTGCCAGCTCACCAAGGACACGGGATAATTCACCCCTCCACTTT
many	TRBJ2-2	TRBV7-2	TRBD1	CASSRDRQGTGELFF	TGTGCCAGCAGCCGGGACAGGCAGGGTACCGGGGAGCTGTTTTTT
many	TRBJ2-1	TRBV5-1	-	CASSSTLGNFYNEQFF	TGCGCCAGCAGCTCGACCCTAGGTAACTTTTACAATGAGCAGTTCTTC
many	TRBJ2-7	TRBV11-2	TRBD2	CASSSTGTRPSYEQYF	TGTGCCAGCAGCTCCACCGGGACTAGACCTTCCTACGAGCAGTACTTC
-	TRBJ1-5	TRBV28	-	CASGGSSNQPQHF	TGTGCCAGCGGTGGATCCAGCAATCAGCCCCAGCATTTT
many	TRBJ2-2	TRBV11-3	TRBD2	CASSLGLAGNTGELFF	TGTGCCAGCAGCTTAGGACTAGCGGGTAACACCGGGGAGCTGTTTTTT
many	TRBJ1-4	TRBV12-3/TRBV12-4	-	CASQELRNEKLFF	TGTGCCAGCCAGGAGCTGAGGAATGAAAAACTGTTTTTT
-	TRBJ1-2	TRBV29-1	-	CSVDPADRSYGYTF	TGCAGCGTTGATCCTGCTGACAGATCATATGGCTACACCTTC
few	TRBJ1-1	TRBV28	-	CASSLWGGRNTEAFF	TGTGCCAGCAGTTTATGGGGGGGGAGGAACACTGAAGCTTTCTTT
many	TRBJ1-2	TRBV4-2	TRBD1	CASSRQGAANYGYTF	TGTGCCAGCAGCCGTCAGGGGGCGGCTAACTATGGCTACACCTTC